Listed here are 20 T cell receptor beta chains from one sample, sequenced in a study of vaccination and CD4 T cells after COVID-19. With the Oncomine TCR Beta short-read assay, DNA from cultured CD4+ T cells was sequenced. TCRdb reprocessed the PCR reads via MiXCR and lists one record per CDR3 protein. The sample has fewer than 13,000 distinct CDR3 sequences; under 70% are singletons. Regarding treatment: approximately 9-day PBMC culture with coronavirus spike peptide pools or control peptides (ViraFEST assay). These TCRs are of unknown antigen specificity. Sequencing input: CD4+ T cells from blood, cultured in vitro. Receptors were obtained from a human donor who had recovered from COVID-19.

This rearrangement joins TRBV11-3 to TRBJ2-7; tentative D call: TRBD1 (6 bases). This CDR3 spans 15 amino acids. CDR1 SGHNT and CDR2 YENEEA come from the germline V gene. The ends were cut back, 1 base at V and 2 bases at J, with 12 bases in the middle. CDR3: CASSLVQTGTYEQYF. CDR3 DNA sequence: TGTGCCAGCAGCTTAGTCCAGACAGGAACCTACGAGCAGTACTTC.

The V call is TRBV20-1, the J call TRBJ2-7; perhaps TRBD1 as D (6 bases). V dropped 6 bases and J dropped 0 bases, with 12 bases sitting between them. Germline CDR1 reads DFQATT; CDR2 reads SNEGSKA (reference sequence). This CDR3 has 13 residues. The CDR3 here is CSANRDNSYEQYF. As DNA, the CDR3 is TGCAGTGCCAACCGGGACAACTCCTACGAGCAGTACTTC.

This chain uses TRBV19 with TRBJ1-5, with D maybe TRBD1 (5 bases). The V gene lost 1 base and the J gene lost 7 bases, with 14 bases spanning the gap. The CDR3 sequence is 15 residues long. Germline assignment: CDR1 LNHDA and CDR2 SQIVND (reference sequence). CDR3 protein: CASSIAAGPGQPQHF. DNA of the CDR3: TGTGCCAGTAGTATAGCCGCAGGGCCGGGACAGCCCCAGCATTTT.

The V gene is TRBV20-1, the J gene TRBJ2-5; 10 bases are shared with TRBD2. Germline V lookup: CDR1 DFQATT, CDR2 SNEGSKA (reference sequence). The CDR3 has 15 residues. V lost 0 bases and J lost 7; bases outside the gene matches: 8. The CDR3 DNA reads as TGCAGTGCTAGAGAGGGACTAGCGATTAAAGGGACCCAGTACTTC. This encodes CSAREGLAIKGTQYF.

This rearrangement joins TRBV6-4 to TRBJ2-3, with no clear D. V was cut by 2 bases and J by 1 base, with 7 bases left in between. The germline CDR1 and CDR2 sequences are MRHNA and SNTAGT. CDR3 length: 14 residues. The CDR3 region has the DNA TGTGCCAGCAGTGACGAGCTGGGCACAGATACGCAGTATTTT. Its translation is CASSDELGTDTQYF.

This clonotype has only a few counts. The chain recombines TRBV2 with TRBJ1-2; D gene ambiguous. The CDR3 sequence is 12 residues long. The germline V gene has CDR1 SNHLY and CDR2 FYNNEI. Trimming took off 3 bases at V and 6 bases at J, with 8 bases between the two ends. The CDR3 spells CASSETGNGYTF. The CDR3 region has the DNA TGTGCCAGCAGTGAGACGGGGAATGGCTACACCTTC.

The V and J genes are TRBV7-3 and TRBJ2-5, with D possibly TRBD2 on 6 matching bases. CDR3 length: 14 residues. The V gene's germline CDR1 is SGHTA and CDR2 FQGTGA. V shed 5 bases and J shed 1 base, with 11 bases lying between them. CDR3 sequence: CASSRGGPQETQYF. DNA for the CDR3: TGTGCCAGCAGCCGAGGAGGGCCCCAAGAGACCCAGTACTTC.

As concerns this clonotype: The junction shows a germline mismatch at one end, possibly a read error. The chain couples TRBV6-1 to TRBJ1-1; 7 nucleotides agree with TRBD1. This CDR3 is built from 15 residues. CDR1 is MNHNS and CDR2 is SASEGT in the germline V gene. The CDR3 protein is CASRIPGQSATEAFF. The CDR3 DNA reads as TGCGCCAGCAGGATACCGGGACAGAGCGCCACTGAAGCTTTCTTT.

The gene calls are TRBV2 and TRBJ2-5; D possibly uses TRBD1 or TRBD2 (5 bases each). The V gene's germline CDR1 is SNHLY and CDR2 FYNNEI. The CDR3 has 14 residues. Trimming took 6 bases from V and 4 from J, leaving 15 bases between them. The CDR3 reads CASRSGTILETQYF. For the CDR3, the DNA is TGTGCCAGCAGATCCGGGACCATACTAGAGACCCAGTACTTC.

The chain employs TRBV15 and TRBJ2-3; 12 nucleotides align to TRBD2. Germline-derived CDR1 and CDR2 are LNHNV and YYDKDF (reference sequence). The length of the CDR3 is 16 residues. Unmatched junction bases numbered 4, after V lost 6 bases and J lost 0 bases. Written as DNA, the CDR3 is TGTGCCACCAGACCAGGGACTAGCGGGAGCACAGATACGCAGTATTTT. This gives the protein CATRPGTSGSTDTQYF.

V usage is TRBV30 and J usage is TRBJ1-2; D may be TRBD1 (6 bases). The germline gives CDR1 GTSNPN, CDR2 SVGIG (reference sequence). This CDR3 region has 14 residues. V was clipped by 0 bases and J by 3 bases, with 11 bases between them. The CDR3 nucleotides read TGTGCCTGGAGTGTCCGTAGGACAGACTATGGCTACACCTTC. This gives the protein CAWSVRRTDYGYTF. Variable domain in full (rest from reference TRBV30 and TRBJ1-2): SQTIHQWPATLVQPVGSPLSLECTVEGTSNPNLYWYRQAAGRGLQLLFYSVGIGQISSEVPQNLSASRPQDRQFILSSKKLLLSDSGFYLCAWSVRRTDYGYTFGSGTRLTVV.

The V call is TRBV7-9, the J call TRBJ1-2; tentatively, D is TRBD1 (5 bases). Trimming took 4 bases from V and 8 from J, leaving 17 bases between them. This CDR3 spans 14 amino acids. Germline V gene data show CDR1 as SEHNR and CDR2 as FQNEAQ (reference sequence). The chain's CDR3 is CASSSGPSRGGYTF. The CDR3, as DNA: TGTGCCAGCAGCTCCGGGCCGTCGAGGGGCGGCTACACCTTC.

This clonotype was counted only a few times. This CDR3 is CAAEGQGQPNYGYTF. The CDR3 DNA reads as TGTGCCGCCGAGGGACAGGGACAACCTAACTATGGCTACACCTTC. This chain uses TRBV10-3 with TRBJ1-2; 9 positions agree with TRBD1. From germline, CDR1 is ENHRY and CDR2 SYGVKD. This CDR3 is 15 amino acids long. Trimming cost V 11 bases and J 0 bases; bases outside gene matches: 10.

The chain uses TRBV29-1 and TRBJ1-5, with no clear D. CDR3 length: 13 residues. Germline V gene lookup returns CDR1 SQVTM and CDR2 ANQGSEA. The germline V and J ends were trimmed by 4 bases and 2 bases, with 9 bases remaining between them. CDR3 amino acids: CSVGPGGNQPQHF. In DNA, the CDR3 is TGCAGCGTTGGGCCGGGCGGCAATCAGCCCCAGCATTTT.

With respect to this clonotype: One junction end disagrees with the germline gene, perhaps due to a read error. V gene TRBV30 combines with J gene TRBJ1-1, with D unresolved. The germline CDR1 and CDR2 sequences are GTSNPN and SVGIG (reference sequence). This CDR3 is 14 amino acids long. CDR3 nucleotides: TGTGTCTGGAGTGTACGACGGGTGAACACTGAAGCTTTCTTT. Translation gives CVWSVRRVNTEAFF.

The J gene is TRBJ1-1, the V gene TRBV10-3; 8 nucleotides align to TRBD1. The V and J ends lost 5 bases and 5 bases, in that order; junction bases with no gene match: 10. There are 15 residues in the CDR3. Per germline, CDR1 ENHRY and CDR2 SYGVKD. The CDR3 sequence is CAISSTGEMGTEAFF. Here the CDR3 DNA reads TGTGCCATCAGTTCGACAGGGGAAATGGGAACTGAAGCTTTCTTT.

The chain joins TRBV20-1 to TRBJ1-2; perhaps TRBD1 as D (5 bases). V was cut by 4 bases and J by 7 bases, with 19 bases left in between. CDR1 DFQATT and CDR2 SNEGSKA come from the germline V gene (reference sequence). The CDR3 is 14 amino acids. CDR3 DNA: TGCAGTGCTATCGGGTCGTTTGGGGCCGTTGGCTACACCTTC. This gives the protein CSAIGSFGAVGYTF.

This sequence joins TRBV6-1 and TRBJ2-1; TRBD1 agrees at 11 bases. Germline loops: CDR1 MNHNS, CDR2 SASEGT. With V trimmed by 5 bases and J by 5 bases, 8 bases remained unmatched. The CDR3 consists of 16 residues. This chain's CDR3 is CASSKTGGQGDNEQFF. CDR3 sequence (DNA): TGTGCCAGCAGTAAAACCGGGGGACAGGGGGACAATGAGCAGTTCTTC.

J is TRBJ2-1 and V is TRBV20-1; 7 nucleotides agree with TRBD2. Trimming at V came to 5 bases and at J to 7 bases, leaving 17 bases not matched to a gene. Germline-derived CDR1 and CDR2 are DFQATT and SNEGSKA (reference sequence). The length of the CDR3 is 16 residues. The CDR3 loop is CSARERNRAGLNEQFF. CDR3 DNA: TGCAGTGCTCGGGAAAGGAACCGAGCGGGACTGAATGAGCAGTTCTTC.

The gene calls are TRBV20-1 and TRBJ1-1, with D hard to call. Trimming took off 3 bases at V and 5 bases at J, with 16 bases between the two ends. The CDR3 totals 14 residues. Germline assignment: CDR1 DFQATT and CDR2 SNEGSKA (reference sequence). The CDR3 region is CSASPASAGTEAFF. CDR3 bases: TGCAGTGCTAGCCCGGCCTCAGCGGGGACTGAAGCTTTCTTT.